In this sample, the clone carrying this T cell receptor (beta chain) turned up a few times. The antigen is not known. The CDR3 covers 15 residues. V lost 1 base and J lost 5, with 12 bases in between. CDR1 and CDR2 (germline): SEHNR, FQNEAQ (reference sequence). TCRdb processed the reads anew with MiXCR; each CDR3 protein has one entry. The table lists 900,000 to 950,000 distinct CDR3 sequences, 30% to 40% of them singletons. These data belong to a study of T cell repertoires in cytomegalovirus infection. General observations from the study: What dominated the ex vivo response were HLA-C-restricted CMV-specific TCR beta clonotypes.

The sample was cultured CD8+ T cells from PBMCs, taken from culture after CMV antigen stimulation. This chain joins TRBV7-9 and TRBJ2-1; D call uncertain. The sequence came from a human donor in good health (CMV status not recorded). Some clones in this sample may be carry-over from other donors' samples. The CDR3 reads CASSLVTPGNNEQFF. The CDR3 bases are TGTGCCAGCAGCTTAGTTACTCCTGGGAACAATGAGCAGTTCTTC.